The rows below give T cell receptor beta chains drawn from one sample of a study of blood T cells in healthy people across ages. TCRdb itself ran the 5' RACE reads through MiXCR, one entry per CDR3 protein. The table includes some 900,000 distinct CDR3 sequences, roughly 50% detected once. The sequencing input was blood. These receptors were obtained from a man younger than 40 in good health. The CDR3 runs from the conserved cysteine through the conserved F or W. The D gene is left open where the match is weak. Size is omitted from some rows. Given values are once, few, many or a class for expanded clones.

j_call v_call d_call clone_size cdr3_aa cdr3_nt
TRBJ2-6 TRBV2 . . CASSNQGGRPGANVLTF TGTGCCAGCAGCAACCAAGGGGGACGCCCTGGGGCCAACGTCCTGACTTTC
TRBJ1-2 TRBV3-1 . . CASSQEGGSRGYTF TGTGCCAGCAGCCAAGAAGGGGGATCGCGTGGCTACACCTTC
TRBJ2-1 TRBV5-1 . . CASSSNGNNEQFF TGCGCCAGCAGCTCAAACGGAAACAATGAGCAGTTCTTC
TRBJ2-5 TRBV5-1 . . CASSFEASRETQYF TGCGCCAGCAGCTTTGAGGCTTCCAGGGAGACCCAGTACTTC
TRBJ1-4 TRBV20-1 TRBD1 . CSARDLTGDEKLFF TGCAGTGCTAGAGATCTTACAGGGGATGAAAAACTGTTTTTT
TRBJ2-6 TRBV5-1 TRBD1 few CASSFLQGTGANVLTF TGCGCCAGCAGCTTCCTACAGGGGACCGGGGCCAACGTCCTGACTTTC
TRBJ2-4 TRBV29-1 . . CSVSEGGFGNIQYF TGCAGCGTTTCCGAGGGTGGATTTGGGAACATTCAGTACTTC
TRBJ2-2 TRBV5-6 TRBD2 few CASRARLSGGPAGELFF TGTGCCAGCAGAGCTCGTCTTTCGGGGGGGCCCGCCGGGGAGCTGTTTTTT
TRBJ2-7 TRBV7-6 . . CANSLGQPYEQYF TGTGCCAACAGCTTAGGACAGCCCTACGAGCAGTACTTC
TRBJ2-1 TRBV11-3 . few CASSLVPSEQFF TGTGCCAGCAGCTTAGTGCCAAGTGAGCAGTTCTTC
TRBJ2-1 TRBV30 TRBD2 few CAWSVGLAGENEQFF TGTGCCTGGAGTGTAGGCCTAGCGGGGGAGAATGAGCAGTTCTTC
TRBJ2-2 TRBV29-1 . . CSVEAENTGELFF TGCAGCGTTGAGGCAGAAAACACCGGGGAGCTGTTTTTT
TRBJ2-7 TRBV4-3 . . CASSQDWVTYEQYF TGCGCCAGCAGCCAAGATTGGGTAACCTACGAGCAGTACTTC
TRBJ2-6 TRBV4-3 TRBD2 . CASSLLAGGTGANVLTF TGCGCCAGCAGCTTACTAGCGGGGGGAACTGGGGCCAACGTCCTGACTTTC
TRBJ2-7 TRBV12-3/TRBV12-4 TRBD1 . CASSTQDRVTNEQYF TGTGCCAGCAGTACGCAGGACAGGGTTACCAATGAGCAGTACTTC
TRBJ2-7 TRBV29-1 TRBD1 . CSVVEWDRVHEQYF TGCAGCGTTGTGGAATGGGACAGGGTTCACGAGCAGTACTTC